The 16 T cell receptor beta chains below were found in one sample sequenced in a study of blood T cell repertoires in COVID-19. Data came from immunoSEQ multiplex PCR; TCRdb stores just in-frame clones and leaves some out. Of tens of thousands of clones listed, about 90% are singletons. Sequenced material: peripheral blood. These TCRs come from an older man in a cohort sampled during active COVID-19.

This chain links TRBV10-3 with TRBJ2-7; possible D gene TRBD2, 7 bases. Germline-derived CDR1 and CDR2 are ENHRY and SYGVKD. The CDR3 length is 12 residues. V dropped 9 bases and J dropped 3 bases, with 12 bases sitting between them. CDR3 in DNA: TGTGCCATAGGCGGGGGCAACTACGAGCAGTACTTC. The encoded protein is CAIGGGNYEQYF.

This chain connects TRBV13 to TRBJ1-1; TRBD1 agrees at 7 bases. Germline V gives CDR1 PRHDT, CDR2 FYEKMQ (reference sequence). The CDR3 is 15 amino acids. The V segment lost 5 bases and the J segment 3 bases; nucleotides outside the gene matches: 9. This chain's CDR3 is CASSNRDRWDTEAFF. CDR3 nucleotide sequence: TGTGCCAGCAGCAACCGGGACAGATGGGACACTGAAGCTTTCTTT.

This chain links TRBV4-2 with TRBJ2-7; D is perhaps TRBD1 (5 bases). This CDR3 comprises 13 residues. The V end was cut by 1 base, the J end by 3 bases, with 7 bases between. Germline loops: CDR1 LGHNA, CDR2 YNFKEQ. The CDR3 DNA follows: TGTGCCAGCAGCCAAGGAGACAGCTACGAGCAGTACTTC. It encodes CASSQGDSYEQYF.

The V gene is TRBV6-5, the J gene TRBJ2-2; tentative D call: TRBD1 (6 bases). Germline-derived CDR1 and CDR2 are MNHEY and SVGAGI. V dropped 6 bases and J dropped 5 bases, with 10 bases sitting between them. The length of the CDR3 is 13 residues. CDR3 sequence (DNA): TGTGCCAGCAGGACAGGATCTACCGGGGAGCTGTTTTTT. Protein product: CASRTGSTGELFF.

V and J are TRBV6-2 or TRBV6-3 and TRBJ2-7, with a weak D call TRBD1 (5 bases). Between the trimmed V and J ends, which lost 2 bases and 3 bases, there was a span of 11 bases. The CDR3 runs to 14 residues. Per the germline V gene, CDR1 is MNHEY and CDR2 is SVGEGT. CDR3 loop: CASSYPDKFYEQYF. As DNA, the CDR3 is TGTGCCAGCAGTTACCCGGACAAGTTCTACGAGCAGTACTTC.

The chain uses TRBV19 and TRBJ2-7; TRBD2 aligns across 7 bases. Per germline, CDR1 LNHDA and CDR2 SQIVND (reference sequence). With 3 bases clipped from V and 3 bases from J, the junction kept 11 bases outside the gene matches. The CDR3 spans 16 residues. In nucleotides, the CDR3 is TGTGCCAGTAGTATTCGATCCCTAGCGGAAAACTACGAGCAGTACTTC. Its translation is CASSIRSLAENYEQYF.

The genes are TRBV5-4 and TRBJ1-1; D perhaps matches TRBD1 (5 bases). This CDR3 is built from 14 residues. Trimming removed 3 bases from V and 4 bases from J, with 13 bases in between. Germline V gene data show CDR1 as SGHNT and CDR2 as YYREEE (reference sequence). The CDR3 loop is CASSSGGGTTEAFF. For the CDR3, the DNA is TGTGCCAGCAGCTCCGGGGGTGGTACCACTGAAGCTTTCTTT.

The chain carries TRBV6-2 or TRBV6-3 and TRBJ2-3; TRBD2 matches 14 bases. Trimming took 6 bases from V and 7 from J; bases not matched to a gene: 6. The CDR3 runs 15 residues. CDR1 is MNHEY, CDR2 SVGEGT, per germline. The CDR3 region is CASSRLAGGPNTQYF. In nucleotides, the CDR3 is TGTGCCAGCAGCCGACTAGCGGGGGGGCCAAATACGCAGTATTTT.

This chain joins TRBV3-1 (or the pseudogene TRBV3-2) and TRBJ1-4, with D possibly TRBD1 on 6 matching bases. The V gene's germline CDR1 is LGHDT and CDR2 YNNKEL (reference sequence). CDR3 size: 18 residues. The V end lost 4 bases, the J end lost 0 bases, and 18 bases lay between the germline ends. The CDR3 sequence: CASSLRIGQSATNEKLFF. CDR3 sequence (DNA): TGTGCCAGCAGCCTTAGGATCGGACAGTCGGCAACTAATGAAAAACTGTTTTTT.

The V gene is TRBV7-3, the J gene TRBJ2-3, with 7 positions matching TRBD2. Germline V gene lookup returns CDR1 SGHTA and CDR2 FQGTGA. This CDR3 comprises 15 residues. V gave up 0 bases and J gave up 2 bases; unmatched junction bases: 2. The CDR3 protein is CASSLTSGFTDTQYF. CDR3 nucleotides: TGTGCCAGCAGCTTAACTAGCGGGTTCACAGATACGCAGTATTTT.

The gene calls are TRBV14 and TRBJ2-1; 8 positions agree with TRBD1. Germline V gives CDR1 SGHDN, CDR2 FVKESK. V lost 0 bases, J lost 13 bases, and 11 bases stayed unmatched. This CDR3 has 15 amino acids. CDR3 in amino acids: CASSQDIRGDRGQFF. CDR3 DNA: TGTGCCAGCAGCCAAGATATTCGAGGAGACAGGGGTCAGTTCTTC. Variable domain in full (rest from reference TRBV14 and TRBJ2-1): EAGVTQFPSHSVIEKGQTVTLRCDPISGHDNLYWYRRVMGKEIKFLLHFVKESKQDESGMPNNRFLAERTGGTYSTLKVQPAELEDSGVYFCASSQDIRGDRGQFFGPGTRLTVL.

This sequence joins TRBV12-5 and TRBJ1-6, with D possibly being TRBD1 (6 bases). This CDR3 is 15 amino acids long. Germline-derived CDR1 and CDR2 are LGHNT and FRNRAP. Trimming left V 6 bases short and J 6 bases short, with 15 bases between. The CDR3 region has the DNA TGTGCTAGTGGGACCGCGGACAGTGCTAATTCACCCCTCCACTTT. Amino acid sequence: CASGTADSANSPLHF.

The chain couples TRBV10-3 to TRBJ2-7; D unresolved. This CDR3 has 15 residues. Germline assignment: CDR1 ENHRY and CDR2 SYGVKD. Trimming took 0 bases from V and 2 from J, leaving 11 bases between them. CDR3 nucleotides: TGTGCCATCAGTGAGTCTTCGGTTTCACCCTACGAGCAGTACTTC. Translated: CAISESSVSPYEQYF.

CDR3 coding DNA: TGTGCCAGCTCACCTCGACTAGCGGGAGACTACAATGAGCAGTTCTTC. Translating it yields CASSPRLAGDYNEQFF. The chain recombines TRBV18 with TRBJ2-1, with 12 bases identical to TRBD2. J gave up 3 bases and V 3 bases, and 3 bases lay outside the gene matches. CDR3 length: 16 residues. Germline V gene data show CDR1 as KGHSH and CDR2 as LQKENI.

This clone was observed a handful of times. This rearrangement joins TRBV5-1 to TRBJ2-5; D unclear. This CDR3 is 13 amino acids long. CDR1 is SGHRS, CDR2 YFSETQ, per germline. V lost 4 bases, J lost 4 bases, and 11 bases lay in between. DNA of the CDR3: TGCGCCAGCAGCCCGAAGCCAGGAGAGACCCAGTACTTC. It translates to CASSPKPGETQYF.

This clone has more than one count but fewer than ten. The V call is TRBV2, the J call TRBJ1-5, with 11 positions matching TRBD1. The CDR3 is made up of 17 amino acids. Germline V gene lookup returns CDR1 SNHLY and CDR2 FYNNEI. V was pared by 5 bases and J by 5 bases, with 11 bases of the junction left unmatched. Here the CDR3 reads CASSIRTGGIGHQPQHF. In DNA, the CDR3 is TGTGCCAGCAGTATCAGGACAGGGGGCATTGGTCATCAGCCCCAGCATTTT.